This TCR beta chain was profiled in a study of blood T cells in healthy people across ages. Study-wide results and limits: Roughly linear declines in TCR beta diversity per million T cells occurred with age.

Donors were healthy Caucasian individuals from Russia aged roughly 6 to 95. Every participating donor contributed roughly 10 milliliters of peripheral blood through a draw. V was shortened by 10 bases and J by 4 bases, with 8 bases between the two germline ends. Germline CDR1 reads MNHEY; CDR2 reads SVGAGI. The CDR3 has 11 amino acids. Alongside a J-beta primer mix, a sample-barcoded 5' primer served in a second PCR lasting about 6 to 11 cycles. Tags on each cDNA molecule came from a template-switch adaptor with 12 random nucleotides. In TCRdb, the 5' RACE reads were re-called with MiXCR into one record per CDR3 protein. The table has about 1.8 million distinct CDR3 sequences, around 50% seen once. Turning to this clonotype: What it recognizes is unknown. This may arise from a read error, as a much more abundant clone is one base away.

The sample consisted of blood. This chain connects TRBV6-5 to TRBJ1-5; possible D gene TRBD1, 5 bases. This sequence was found in a woman in her thirties or forties in good health. As DNA, the CDR3 is TGTGCCACCGGGGGGAATCAGCCCCAGCATTTT. Its translation is CATGGNQPQHF.